A single sample gave rise to the 23 T cell receptor beta chains below, sequenced in a study of T-cell memory formation after mild COVID-19. TCRdb analysed the 5' RACE reads with MiXCR anew, one entry per CDR3 protein. Of a few hundred thousand distinct CDR3 sequences listed, nearly 25% are singletons. Sequencing was done on a sample of PBMCs or a T cell subset sorted from them (not recorded which). Receptors were obtained from an adult woman who had mild COVID-19 (a few samples of this study predate the infection). Cell type and time point are not known.

The chain is built from TRBV29-1 and TRBJ2-1; TRBD1 agrees at 10 bases. Germline V gene sequence: CDR1 SQVTM, CDR2 ANQGSEA. V lost 6 bases and J lost 6; bases outside the gene matches: 5. There are 13 residues in the CDR3. The CDR3 sequence: CSVRQGAGNEQFF. CDR3 nucleotides: TGCAGCGTCCGACAGGGGGCTGGCAATGAGCAGTTCTTC.

V is TRBV15 and J is TRBJ2-3; 11 bases are shared with TRBD2. Germline values: CDR1 LNHNV, CDR2 YYDKDF (reference sequence). With V trimmed by 3 bases and J by 1 base, 3 bases remained unmatched. The CDR3 runs to 16 residues. CDR3 region: CATSRLGLAGTDTQYF. The CDR3 bases are TGTGCCACCAGCAGGCTGGGACTAGCGGGCACAGATACGCAGTATTTT.

The V and J genes are TRBV6-5 and TRBJ1-2, with 8 bases aligning to TRBD1. The ends lost 1 base at V and 4 bases at J; junction bases unmatched: 5. Per germline, CDR1 MNHEY and CDR2 SVGAGI. This CDR3 is 15 amino acids long. CDR3 sequence reads: CASSYLGQEVYGYTF. The CDR3 region has the DNA TGTGCCAGCAGTTACTTGGGACAGGAGGTCTATGGCTACACCTTC.

The V and J genes are TRBV15 and TRBJ1-5; D is perhaps TRBD1 (6 bases). Looked up from germline, CDR1 is LNHNV and CDR2 is YYDKDF (reference sequence). Trimming pared 1 base from V and 1 base from J, leaving 14 bases between. The CDR3 totals 17 residues. The CDR3 reads CATSRGPGTTSNQPQHF. CDR3 nucleotide sequence: TGTGCCACCAGCAGAGGCCCCGGGACAACCAGCAATCAGCCCCAGCATTTT.

Only a few counts were recorded for this clonotype. This rearrangement joins TRBV5-1 to TRBJ2-2; 10 bases map to TRBD2. The J segment lost 3 bases and the V segment lost 2 bases, leaving 4 bases of the junction unmatched. The CDR3 extends over 16 amino acids. CDR1 is SGHRS, CDR2 YFSETQ, per germline. Here the CDR3 DNA reads TGCGCCAGCAGCTTCTTCCTAGCGGGAGACACCGGGGAGCTGTTTTTT. This translates into CASSFFLAGDTGELFF.

V and J are TRBV6-5 and TRBJ2-2, with 9 positions matching TRBD2. V gave up 2 bases and J gave up 1 base; unmatched junction bases: 8. The CDR3 is made up of 18 amino acids. Germline lookup yields CDR1 MNHEY and CDR2 SVGAGI. DNA for the CDR3: TGTGCCAGCAGTTACGCTGCGGGAGGGTTTTTGAACACCGGGGAGCTGTTTTTT. This translates into CASSYAAGGFLNTGELFF.

The chain links TRBV3-1 to TRBJ2-1; the D gene is possibly TRBD2 (6 bases). The CDR3 loop spans 15 amino acids. CDR1 and CDR2 from the germline V gene are LGHDT and YNNKEL (reference sequence). The V gene lost 3 bases and the J gene lost 3 bases, with 12 bases spanning the gap. Here the CDR3 reads CASSHGGGFYNEQFF. In DNA, the CDR3 is TGTGCCAGCAGCCACGGGGGAGGCTTCTACAATGAGCAGTTCTTC.

The chain employs TRBV4-3 and TRBJ2-3; TRBD2 matches 11 bases. This CDR3 comprises 19 residues. Germline CDR1 reads LGHNA; CDR2 reads YSLEER. J lost 2 bases, V lost 0 bases, and 10 bases had no gene match. The CDR3 protein is CASSQDRPPSGRYTDTQYF. The CDR3 nucleotides read TGCGCCAGCAGCCAAGATAGACCCCCTAGCGGGAGGTACACAGATACGCAGTATTTT.

The chain links TRBV5-1 to TRBJ2-1, with 16 bases aligning to TRBD2. V gave up 4 bases and J gave up 5 bases; unmatched junction bases: 6. The germline V gene has CDR1 SGHRS and CDR2 YFSETQ. The CDR3 spans 17 residues. The CDR3 DNA is TGCGCCAGCAGCAAAGGAGGGACTAGCGGGGGGGACAATGAGCAGTTCTTC. Amino acids: CASSKGGTSGGDNEQFF.

This clonotype was counted only a few times. This chain joins TRBV12-3 or TRBV12-4 and TRBJ2-5; no clear D gene. CDR3 length: 11 amino acids. V lost 3 bases and J lost 10, with 9 bases in between. CDR3 DNA: TGTGCCAGCAGTTTTGCAAGGGACCAGTACTTC. Protein product: CASSFARDQYF.

This clonotype occurred a few times. The V gene is TRBV20-1, the J gene TRBJ2-7, with D possibly being TRBD1 or TRBD2 (6 bases each). CDR3 size: 13 residues. Germline CDR1 reads DFQATT; CDR2 reads SNEGSKA (reference sequence). Trimming pared 6 bases from V and 7 bases from J, leaving 19 bases between. DNA of the CDR3: TGCAGTGCCGGGGGCAGGGCCGACTCTGAGCAGTACTTC. Protein product: CSAGGRADSEQYF.

This clonotype was recorded a few times. DNA for the CDR3: TGCAGCGTGGGCCGGGACAGGGGTGCCGAGCAGTACTTC. Protein: CSVGRDRGAEQYF. J is TRBJ2-7 and V is TRBV29-1; 10 bases are shared with TRBD1. From germline, CDR1 is SQVTM and CDR2 ANQGSEA. The CDR3 has 13 residues. V shed 6 bases and J 6 bases; nucleotides not matched to a gene: 8.

The chain links TRBV20-1 to TRBJ2-7, with D perhaps matching TRBD2 (6 bases). This CDR3 is 14 amino acids long. Germline-derived CDR1 and CDR2 are DFQATT and SNEGSKA (reference sequence). Trimming took 6 bases from V and 0 from J, leaving 15 bases between them. The CDR3 reads CSAYLGGNSYEQYF. The CDR3 DNA reads as TGCAGTGCGTACCTGGGAGGCAACTCCTACGAGCAGTACTTC.

This clonotype was seen a few times. The chain carries TRBV10-3 and TRBJ2-2; 7 nucleotides align to TRBD1. J was trimmed by 1 base and V by 6 bases; bases with no gene match: 8. CDR3 length: 16 amino acids. Germline CDR1 is ENHRY and CDR2 is SYGVKD. CDR3 region: CAIRTTGAENTGELFF. The DNA for the CDR3 is TGTGCCATCAGAACCACAGGGGCGGAGAACACCGGGGAGCTGTTTTTT.

V usage is TRBV2 and J usage is TRBJ2-4; D gene unclear. Trimming left V 5 bases short and J 8 bases short, with 19 bases between. Germline loops: CDR1 SNHLY, CDR2 FYNNEI. The CDR3 has 15 amino acids. The CDR3 is CASSPELNPWDIQYF. The CDR3 DNA reads TGTGCCAGCAGTCCTGAACTAAATCCATGGGACATTCAGTACTTC.

The genes are TRBV5-1 and TRBJ1-2, with a tentative D call TRBD1 (6 bases). This CDR3 is 18 amino acids long. Trimming removed 4 bases from V and 5 bases from J, with 27 bases in between. Germline loops: CDR1 SGHRS, CDR2 YFSETQ. The CDR3 sequence is CASSGGMTGPRRGYGYTF. The DNA for the CDR3 is TGCGCCAGCAGCGGAGGCATGACAGGACCCCGGCGAGGGTATGGCTACACCTTC. The full variable domain, with the rest looked up from reference TRBV5-1 and TRBJ1-2, is KAGVTQTPRYLIKTRGQQVTLSCSPISGHRSVSWYQQTPGQGLQFLFEYFSETQRNKGNFPGRFSGRQFSNSRSEMNVSTLELGDSALYLCASSGGMTGPRRGYGYTFGSGTRLTVV.

There are many counts of this clonotype. The chain is built from TRBV2 and TRBJ1-1; possibly TRBD1 for D (5 bases). The CDR3 length is 13 residues. Germline-derived CDR1 and CDR2 are SNHLY and FYNNEI. V was pared by 7 bases and J by 1 base, with 10 bases between. In nucleotides, the CDR3 is TGTGCCAGCACCGGGGCGGAGAACACTGAAGCTTTCTTT. It translates to CASTGAENTEAFF.

This clonotype was detected only a few times. The chain couples TRBV19 to TRBJ2-1; 11 positions agree with TRBD2. In germline, CDR1 is LNHDA, CDR2 SQIVND (reference sequence). After removal of 7 bases from V and 6 bases from J, the junction contained 11 bases not matched to a gene. The CDR3 runs 16 residues. The CDR3 DNA follows: TGTGCCAGTACGAAGCCGGGACTAGCGGAAGTCAATGAGCAGTTCTTC. Encoded protein: CASTKPGLAEVNEQFF.

The chain carries TRBV5-1 and TRBJ1-1, with TRBD1 identical over 7 bases. The CDR3 totals 15 residues. Losses at the gene ends were 3 bases for V and 2 bases for J; bases not matched to a gene: 7. CDR1 SGHRS and CDR2 YFSETQ come from the germline V gene. CDR3 in amino acids: CASSSLTGVNTEAFF. The CDR3 nucleotides are TGCGCCAGCAGCTCTTTAACAGGGGTCAACACTGAAGCTTTCTTT.

This sequence joins TRBV5-5 and TRBJ2-1; D may correspond to TRBD1 or TRBD2 (5 bases each). The CDR3 runs 14 residues. CDR1 is SGHKS and CDR2 is YYEKEE in the germline V gene (reference sequence). Trimming removed 4 bases at V and 0 bases at J, with 8 bases between. The CDR3 coding sequence is TGTGCCAGCAGCACCGGGACCTCCTACAATGAGCAGTTCTTC. It specifies CASSTGTSYNEQFF.

This clonotype was counted a few times. V gene TRBV7-7 combines with J gene TRBJ2-7; D perhaps matches TRBD1 (6 bases). The length of the CDR3 is 15 residues. With 1 base removed from V and 0 bases from J, the gap between germline ends came to 10 bases. Germline CDR1 is SSHAT and CDR2 is FNYEAQ (reference sequence). The CDR3 protein is CASSLGPGDSYEQYF. The DNA of the CDR3 is TGTGCCAGCAGCTTAGGTCCAGGGGACTCCTACGAGCAGTACTTC.

This clonotype was counted between two and nine times. The rearrangement uses TRBV29-1 and TRBJ2-5, with D hard to call. The CDR3 is 14 amino acids. CDR1 and CDR2 from the germline V gene are SQVTM and ANQGSEA. Trimming took off 5 bases at V and 0 bases at J, with 13 bases between the two ends. CDR3 nucleotide sequence: TGCAGCGTTAGCTCTAACACCCACCAAGAGACCCAGTACTTC. Its translation is CSVSSNTHQETQYF.

This clonotype was seen a handful of times. The rearrangement joins TRBV20-1 to TRBJ1-2; TRBD1 might be the D (5 bases). This CDR3 spans 14 amino acids. Trimming removed 0 bases from V and 8 bases from J, with 16 bases in between. Germline V gene data show CDR1 as DFQATT and CDR2 as SNEGSKA (reference sequence). CDR3 loop: CSARELTAPPGYTF. The CDR3 bases are TGCAGTGCTAGAGAGCTGACAGCTCCTCCGGGCTACACCTTC.